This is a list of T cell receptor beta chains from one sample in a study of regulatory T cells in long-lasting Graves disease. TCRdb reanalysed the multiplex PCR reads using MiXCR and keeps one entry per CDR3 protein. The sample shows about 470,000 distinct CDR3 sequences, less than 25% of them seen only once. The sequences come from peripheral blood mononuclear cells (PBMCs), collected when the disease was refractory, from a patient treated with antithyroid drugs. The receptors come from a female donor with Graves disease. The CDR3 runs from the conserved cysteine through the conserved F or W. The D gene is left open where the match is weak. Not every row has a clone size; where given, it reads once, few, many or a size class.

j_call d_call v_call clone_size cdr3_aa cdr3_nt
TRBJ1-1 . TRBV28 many CASSLWSGGAFF TGTGCCAGCAGTTTATGGAGTGGTGGGGCTTTCTTT
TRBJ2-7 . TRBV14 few CASSSPGRGVYEQYF TGTGCCAGCAGCTCCCCAGGGCGGGGTGTATACGAGCAGTACTTC
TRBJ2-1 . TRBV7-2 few CASSLAETGYNEQFF TGTGCCAGCAGCTTAGCGGAGACAGGATACAATGAGCAGTTCTTC
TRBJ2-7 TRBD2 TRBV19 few CASSIILAPAYEQYF TGTGCCAGTAGTATAATACTAGCGCCCGCCTACGAGCAGTACTTC
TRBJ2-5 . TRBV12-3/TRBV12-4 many CASSGDETQYF TGTGCCAGCAGCGGAGATGAGACCCAGTACTTC
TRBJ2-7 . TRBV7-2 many CASSLRIDNPYEQYF TGTGCCAGCAGCTTAAGGATAGACAACCCCTACGAGCAGTACTTC
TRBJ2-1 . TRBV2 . CASSEREIFKNEQFF TGTGCCAGCAGTGAACGGGAGATATTTAAAAATGAGCAGTTCTTC
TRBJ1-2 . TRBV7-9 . CASSLNQGGYTF TGTGCCAGCAGCTTAAACCAGGGTGGCTACACCTTC
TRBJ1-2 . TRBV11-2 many CASGDYGYTF TGTGCCAGCGGAGACTATGGCTACACCTTC
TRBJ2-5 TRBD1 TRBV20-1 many CSAQGQAETQYF TGCAGTGCCCAGGGACAGGCGGAGACCCAGTACTTC
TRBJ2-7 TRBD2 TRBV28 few CTSGLLAESYEQYF TGTACCAGCGGATTACTAGCGGAGTCCTACGAGCAGTACTTC
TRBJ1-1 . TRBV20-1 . CSARVEGASTEAFF TGCAGTGCTAGAGTGGAAGGGGCGAGTACTGAAGCTTTCTTT
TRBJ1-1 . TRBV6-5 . CASSYSRGLGTEAFF TGTGCCAGCAGTTACTCGAGGGGATTGGGCACTGAAGCTTTCTTT